This T cell receptor beta chain was found in a study of T cell responses to AZD1222 COVID-19 vaccine. Overall study results and limits: Baseline antibody screening turned up just six or seven seropositive AZD1222 recipients. The sample set comprised mostly white British donors with more females, and clonal diversity was possibly underestimated. Samples come after the peak T cell response, not at day 14.

The table came from immunoSEQ multiplex PCR; TCRdb's copy has only in-frame clones and leaves some out. This table holds fewer than 120,000 clones, roughly 89% found once. Analyses pooled second doses at about 4 or about 12 weeks. The germline gives CDR1 MNHEY, CDR2 SMNVEV (reference sequence). The CDR3 extends over 13 amino acids. With V trimmed by 2 bases and J by 7 bases, 3 bases remained unmatched. This clone came up once. The antigen is undetermined. This receptor was obtained from an adult who received the AZD1222 COVID-19 vaccine. Sequencing used peripheral blood, obtained 28 days after the second AZD1222 dose. The chain carries TRBV27 and TRBJ2-5; 8 bases line up with TRBD1. The CDR3 spells CASSLQGAVTQYF. CDR3 DNA: TGTGCCAGCAGTTTACAGGGGGCAGTGACCCAGTACTTC.